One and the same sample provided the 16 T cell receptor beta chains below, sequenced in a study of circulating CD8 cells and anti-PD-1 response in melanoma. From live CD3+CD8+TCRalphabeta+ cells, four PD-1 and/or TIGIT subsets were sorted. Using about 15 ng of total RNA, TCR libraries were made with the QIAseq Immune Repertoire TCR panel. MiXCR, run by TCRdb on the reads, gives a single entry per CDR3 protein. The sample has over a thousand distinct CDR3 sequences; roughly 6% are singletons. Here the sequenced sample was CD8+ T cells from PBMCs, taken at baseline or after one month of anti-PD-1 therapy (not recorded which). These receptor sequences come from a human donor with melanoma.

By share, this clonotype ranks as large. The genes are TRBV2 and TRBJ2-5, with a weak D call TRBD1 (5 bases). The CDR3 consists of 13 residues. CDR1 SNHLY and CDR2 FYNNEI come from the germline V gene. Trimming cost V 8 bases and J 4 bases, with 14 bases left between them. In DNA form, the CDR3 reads TGTGCCAGCGAAGGGGTGAGAGGAGAGACCCAGTACTTC. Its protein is CASEGVRGETQYF.

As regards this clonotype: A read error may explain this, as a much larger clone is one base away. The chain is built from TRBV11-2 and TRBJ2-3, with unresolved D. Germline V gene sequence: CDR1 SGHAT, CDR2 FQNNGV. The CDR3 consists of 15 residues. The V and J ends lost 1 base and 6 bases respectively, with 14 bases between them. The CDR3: CASSLASHGKDTQYF. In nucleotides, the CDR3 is TGTGCCAGCAGCTTAGCATCGCATGGAAAGGATACGCAGTATTTT.

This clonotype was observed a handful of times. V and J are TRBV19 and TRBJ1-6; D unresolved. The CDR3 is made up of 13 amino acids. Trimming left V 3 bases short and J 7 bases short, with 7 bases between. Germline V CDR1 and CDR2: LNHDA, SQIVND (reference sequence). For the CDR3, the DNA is TGTGCCAGTAGTATCGCCGGGAATTCACCCCTCCACTTT. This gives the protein CASSIAGNSPLHF.

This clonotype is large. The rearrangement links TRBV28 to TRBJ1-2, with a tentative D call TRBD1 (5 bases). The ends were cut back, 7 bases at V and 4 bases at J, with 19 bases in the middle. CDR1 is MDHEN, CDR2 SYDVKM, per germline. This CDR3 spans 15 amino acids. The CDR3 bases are TGTGCCAGCACCCTCCAGGGCCGTGGGGCCTATGGCTACACCTTC. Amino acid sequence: CASTLQGRGAYGYTF.

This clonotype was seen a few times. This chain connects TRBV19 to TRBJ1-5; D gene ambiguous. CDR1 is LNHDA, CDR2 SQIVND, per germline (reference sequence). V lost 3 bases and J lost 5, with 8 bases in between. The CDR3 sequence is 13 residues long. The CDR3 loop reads CASSIYSHQPQHF. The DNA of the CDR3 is TGTGCCAGTAGTATTTACAGTCATCAGCCCCAGCATTTT.

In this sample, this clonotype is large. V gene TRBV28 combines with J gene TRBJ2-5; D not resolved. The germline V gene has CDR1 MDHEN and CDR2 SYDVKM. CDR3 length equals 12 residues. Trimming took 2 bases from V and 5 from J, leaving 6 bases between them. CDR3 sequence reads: CASSLGTETQYF. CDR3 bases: TGTGCCAGCAGTTTAGGAACGGAGACCCAGTACTTC.

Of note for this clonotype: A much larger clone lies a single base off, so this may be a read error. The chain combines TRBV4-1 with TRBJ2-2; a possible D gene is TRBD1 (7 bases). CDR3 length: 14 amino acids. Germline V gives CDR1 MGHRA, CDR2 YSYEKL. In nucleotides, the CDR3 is TGCGCCAGCAGGCCACAGGGGAACACCGGGGGGCTGTTTTTT. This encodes CASRPQGNTGGLFF.

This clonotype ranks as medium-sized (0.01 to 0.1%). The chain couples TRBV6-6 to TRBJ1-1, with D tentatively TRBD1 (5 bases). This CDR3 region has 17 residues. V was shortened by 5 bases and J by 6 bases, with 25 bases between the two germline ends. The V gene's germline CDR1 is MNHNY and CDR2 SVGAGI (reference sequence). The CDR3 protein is CASSRPDGGGEMSEAFF. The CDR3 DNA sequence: TGTGCCAGCAGTAGACCAGACGGCGGAGGGGAGATGTCTGAAGCTTTCTTT.

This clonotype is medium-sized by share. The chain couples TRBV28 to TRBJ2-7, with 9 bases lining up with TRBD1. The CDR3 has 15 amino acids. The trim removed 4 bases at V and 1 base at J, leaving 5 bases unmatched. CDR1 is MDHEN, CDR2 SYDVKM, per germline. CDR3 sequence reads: CASSSTGTGSYEQYF. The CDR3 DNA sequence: TGTGCCAGCAGTTCAACCGGGACAGGGTCCTACGAGCAGTACTTC.

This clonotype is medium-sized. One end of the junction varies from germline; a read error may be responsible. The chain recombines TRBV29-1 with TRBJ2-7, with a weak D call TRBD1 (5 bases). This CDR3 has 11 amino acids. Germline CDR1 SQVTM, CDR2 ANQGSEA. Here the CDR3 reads CSVEGAYEQYF. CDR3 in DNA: TGCAGCGTCGAAGGGGCCTACGAGCAGTACTTC.

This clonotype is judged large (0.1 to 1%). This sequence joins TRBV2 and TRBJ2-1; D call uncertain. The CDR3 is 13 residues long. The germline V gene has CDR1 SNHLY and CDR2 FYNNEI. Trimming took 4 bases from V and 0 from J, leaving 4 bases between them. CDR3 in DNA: TGTGCCAGCAGTGCGGTCTCCTACAATGAGCAGTTCTTC. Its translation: CASSAVSYNEQFF. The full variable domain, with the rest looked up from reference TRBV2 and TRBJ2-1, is EPEVTQTPSHQVTQMGQEVILRCVPISNHLYFYWYRQILGQKVEFLVSFYNNEISEKSEIFDDQFSVERPDGSNFTLKIRSTKLEDSAMYFCASSAVSYNEQFFGPGTRLTVL.

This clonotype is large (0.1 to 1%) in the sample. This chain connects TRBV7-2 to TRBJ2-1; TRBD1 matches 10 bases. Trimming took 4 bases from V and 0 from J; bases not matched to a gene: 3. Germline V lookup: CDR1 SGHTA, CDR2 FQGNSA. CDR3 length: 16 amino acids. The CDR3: CASSSDRGPSYNEQFF. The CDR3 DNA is TGTGCCAGCAGCTCCGACAGGGGGCCCTCCTACAATGAGCAGTTCTTC.

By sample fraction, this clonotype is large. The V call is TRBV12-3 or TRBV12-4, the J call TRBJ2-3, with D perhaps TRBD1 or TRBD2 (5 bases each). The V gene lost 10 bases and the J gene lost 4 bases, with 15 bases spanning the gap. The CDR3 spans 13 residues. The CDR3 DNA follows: TGTGCCACCGGGGCGAGAGGGTCAGATACGCAGTATTTT. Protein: CATGARGSDTQYF.

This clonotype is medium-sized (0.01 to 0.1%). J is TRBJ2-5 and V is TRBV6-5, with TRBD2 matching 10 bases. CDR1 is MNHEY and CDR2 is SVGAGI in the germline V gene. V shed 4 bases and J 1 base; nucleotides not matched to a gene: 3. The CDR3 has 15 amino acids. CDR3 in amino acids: CASSSSGGAQETQYF. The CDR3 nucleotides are TGTGCCAGCAGTTCGAGCGGGGGGGCCCAAGAGACCCAGTACTTC.

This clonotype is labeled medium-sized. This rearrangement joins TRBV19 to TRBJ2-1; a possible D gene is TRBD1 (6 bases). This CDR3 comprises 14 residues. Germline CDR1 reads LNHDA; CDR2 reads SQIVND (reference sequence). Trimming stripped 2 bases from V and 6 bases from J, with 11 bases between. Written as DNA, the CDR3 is TGTGCCAGTAGTATATGGGACACGGGCAATGAGCAGTTCTTC. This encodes CASSIWDTGNEQFF.

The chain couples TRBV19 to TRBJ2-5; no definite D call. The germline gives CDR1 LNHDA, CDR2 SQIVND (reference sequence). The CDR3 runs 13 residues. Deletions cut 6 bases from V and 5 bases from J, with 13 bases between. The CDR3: CASSGFGEETQYF. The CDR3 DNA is TGTGCCAGTAGCGGGTTTGGAGAGGAGACCCAGTACTTC. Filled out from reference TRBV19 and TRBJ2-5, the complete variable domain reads DGGITQSPKYLFRKEGQNVTLSCEQNLNHDAMYWYRQDPGQGLRLIYYSQIVNDFQKGDIAEGYSVSREKKESFPLTVTSAQKNPTAFYLCASSGFGEETQYFGPGTRLLVL.